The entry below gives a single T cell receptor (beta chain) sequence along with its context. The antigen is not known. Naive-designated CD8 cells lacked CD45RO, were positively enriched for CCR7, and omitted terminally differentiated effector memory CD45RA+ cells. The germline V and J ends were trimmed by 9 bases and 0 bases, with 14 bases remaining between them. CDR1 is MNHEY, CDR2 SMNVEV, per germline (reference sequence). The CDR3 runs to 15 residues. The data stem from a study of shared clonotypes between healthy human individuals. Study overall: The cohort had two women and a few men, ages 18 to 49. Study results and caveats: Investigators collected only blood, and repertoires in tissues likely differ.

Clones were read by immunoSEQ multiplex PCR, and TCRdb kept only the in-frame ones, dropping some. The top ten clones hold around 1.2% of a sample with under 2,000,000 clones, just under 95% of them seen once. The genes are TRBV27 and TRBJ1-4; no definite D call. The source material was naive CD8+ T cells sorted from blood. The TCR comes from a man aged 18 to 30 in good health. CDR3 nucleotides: TGTGCCAGTAGGACCGACCCTGCAACTAATGAAAAACTGTTTTTT. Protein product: CASRTDPATNEKLFF.